Listed below are T cell receptor beta chains from one sample, sequenced in a study of cytomegalovirus exposure and HLA in healthy donors. Repertoires were generated with immunoSEQ multiplex PCR, while TCRdb's copy carries only in-frame clones and drops some. The sample has about 150,000 clones, about 85% seen once. Input material: PBMCs. Receptors were obtained from a young man in good health and CMV-seropositive. CDR3s include the opening cysteine and the closing phenylalanine or tryptophan. D genes are given only for firm matches. Some rows have no size entry. The others give once, few or many, or a class for an expanded clone.

J: TRBJ1-3; V: TRBV5-6; D: .; size: .; CDR3: CASSYLAGRPGILRNTIYF; DNA: TGTGCCAGCAGCTATTTGGCGGGTCGTCCTGGGATACTTCGAAACACCATATATTTT
J: TRBJ2-1; V: TRBV7-9; D: .; size: few; CDR3: CASSLGPTSGDEQFF; DNA: TGTGCCAGCAGCTTAGGCCCAACCTCGGGAGATGAGCAGTTCTTC
J: TRBJ1-3; V: TRBV4-3; D: .; size: .; CDR3: CASSQGTRASGNTIYF; DNA: TGCGCCAGCAGCCAAGGAACCAGGGCCTCTGGAAACACCATATATTTT
J: TRBJ2-7; V: TRBV28; D: .; size: .; CDR3: CASSLFGYSSYEQYF; DNA: TGTGCCAGCAGTTTATTTGGCTACAGCTCCTACGAGCAGTACTTC
J: TRBJ2-3; V: TRBV7-9; D: .; size: .; CDR3: CASSLGAGPDTQYF; DNA: TGTGCCAGCAGCTTAGGTGCGGGACCAGATACGCAGTATTTT
J: TRBJ2-7; V: TRBV10-3; D: TRBD2; size: .; CDR3: CAISESGGLLAGVVQYF; DNA: TGTGCCATCAGTGAGTCGGGGGGGTTACTAGCGGGAGTTGTGCAGTACTTC
J: TRBJ1-2; V: TRBV19; D: TRBD1; size: .; CDR3: CASTSRTGSYGYTF; DNA: TGTGCCAGTACCAGCCGGACAGGGTCCTATGGCTACACCTTC
J: TRBJ2-5; V: TRBV11-3; D: TRBD1; size: .; CDR3: CASSFTGGAETQYF; DNA: TGTGCCAGCAGCTTTACAGGGGGCGCGGAGACCCAGTACTTC
J: TRBJ1-5; V: TRBV30; D: .; size: .; CDR3: CAWSPGGIGNQPQHF; DNA: TGTGCCTGGAGTCCGGGAGGAATAGGCAATCAGCCCCAGCATTTT
J: TRBJ2-1; V: TRBV7-2; D: TRBD2; size: .; CDR3: CASSSGLAEYNEQFF; DNA: TGTGCCAGCAGTTCGGGACTAGCGGAATACAATGAGCAGTTCTTC
J: TRBJ1-2; V: TRBV6-6; D: .; size: .; CDR3: CASSSLATYGYTF; DNA: TGTGCCAGCAGTTCCCTTGCAACTTATGGCTACACCTTC
J: TRBJ2-1; V: TRBV4-3; D: TRBD2; size: .; CDR3: CASSHGTSGILESQFF; DNA: TGCGCCAGCAGCCATGGGACTAGCGGGATCTTGGAGTCCCAGTTCTTC
J: TRBJ2-2; V: TRBV7-3; D: .; size: few; CDR3: CASSLTQGVDTGELFF; DNA: TGTGCCAGCAGCCTAACACAGGGTGTTGACACCGGGGAGCTGTTTTTT
J: TRBJ1-2; V: TRBV18; D: TRBD1; size: .; CDR3: CASSSGTGPYGYTF; DNA: TGTGCCAGCTCATCCGGGACAGGTCCTTATGGCTACACCTTC
J: TRBJ2-7; V: TRBV27; D: .; size: .; CDR3: CASSPEAEYEQYF; DNA: TGTGCCAGCAGCCCCGAGGCCGAGTACGAGCAGTACTTC
J: TRBJ2-3; V: TRBV7-3; D: TRBD2; size: .; CDR3: CASSLNLAGGPLYTQYF; DNA: TGTGCCAGCAGCTTAAATCTAGCGGGAGGGCCTTTGTATACGCAGTATTTT
J: TRBJ2-6; V: TRBV6-5; D: .; size: .; CDR3: CASSYRSGGANVLTF; DNA: TGTGCCAGCAGTTACCGGAGTGGTGGGGCCAACGTCCTGACTTTC